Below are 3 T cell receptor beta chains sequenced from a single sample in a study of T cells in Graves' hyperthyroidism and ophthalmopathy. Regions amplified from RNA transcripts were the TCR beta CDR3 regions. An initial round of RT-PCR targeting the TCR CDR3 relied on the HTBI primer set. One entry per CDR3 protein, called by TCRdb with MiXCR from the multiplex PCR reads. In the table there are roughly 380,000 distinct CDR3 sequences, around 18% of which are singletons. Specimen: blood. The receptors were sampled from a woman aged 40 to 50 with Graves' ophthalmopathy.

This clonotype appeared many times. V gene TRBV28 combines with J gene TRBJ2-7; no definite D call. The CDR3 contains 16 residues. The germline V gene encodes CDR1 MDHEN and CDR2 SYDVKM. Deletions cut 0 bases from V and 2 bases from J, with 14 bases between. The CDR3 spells CASSLWAQKVTYEQYF. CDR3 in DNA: TGTGCCAGCAGTTTATGGGCACAAAAAGTTACCTACGAGCAGTACTTC.

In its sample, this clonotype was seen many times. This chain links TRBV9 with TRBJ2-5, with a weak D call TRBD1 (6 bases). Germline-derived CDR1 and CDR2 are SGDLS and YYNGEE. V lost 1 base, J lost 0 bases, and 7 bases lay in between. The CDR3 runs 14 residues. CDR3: CASSVQGYQETQYF. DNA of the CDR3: TGTGCCAGCAGCGTACAGGGGTACCAAGAGACCCAGTACTTC.

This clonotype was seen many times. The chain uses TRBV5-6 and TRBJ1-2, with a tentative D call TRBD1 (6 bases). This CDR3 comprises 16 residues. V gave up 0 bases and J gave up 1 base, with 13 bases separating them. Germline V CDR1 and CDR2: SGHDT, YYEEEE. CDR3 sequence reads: CASSLDGQGRNYGYTF. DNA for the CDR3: TGTGCCAGCAGCTTGGATGGTCAGGGGCGTAACTATGGCTACACCTTC.